The 3 T cell receptor beta chains listed next were all sequenced from one sample in a study of shared clonotypes between healthy human individuals. Generated by immunoSEQ multiplex PCR, the TCRdb table keeps only in-frame clones and is missing some. The table lists hundreds of thousands of clones, roughly 72% of them singletons, with around 2% in the top ten. Material: memory CD4+ T cells sorted from blood. Subset indicated: CD45RA-negative fraction. All receptors derive from a woman under 40 in good health.

This sequence joins TRBV15 and TRBJ2-6; TRBD1 is a possible D gene (5 bases). Trimming removed 5 bases at V and 0 bases at J, with 11 bases between. Looked up from germline, CDR1 is LNHNV and CDR2 is YYDKDF (reference sequence). The CDR3 is made up of 16 amino acids. DNA of the CDR3: TGTGCCACCAGCTGGTACCAGGGCTCTGGGGCCAACGTCCTGACTTTC. This gives the protein CATSWYQGSGANVLTF.

CDR3 loop: CASSNRQGATELFF. CDR3 in DNA: TGTGCCAGCAGTAATCGACAGGGGGCTACGGAGCTGTTTTTT. The rearrangement uses TRBV28 and TRBJ2-2; TRBD1 matches at 10 bases. Germline V gives CDR1 MDHEN, CDR2 SYDVKM. After removal of 5 bases from V and 10 bases from J, the junction contained 7 bases not matched to a gene. The CDR3 has 14 residues.

The CDR3: CAWSGSRRFYGYTF. The CDR3 DNA sequence: TGTGCCTGGAGTGGGTCAAGAAGGTTCTATGGCTACACCTTC. This chain uses TRBV30 with TRBJ1-2; D ambiguous. The CDR3 totals 14 residues. V gave up 1 base and J gave up 4 bases, with 13 bases separating them. Germline CDR1 reads GTSNPN; CDR2 reads SVGIG (reference sequence).